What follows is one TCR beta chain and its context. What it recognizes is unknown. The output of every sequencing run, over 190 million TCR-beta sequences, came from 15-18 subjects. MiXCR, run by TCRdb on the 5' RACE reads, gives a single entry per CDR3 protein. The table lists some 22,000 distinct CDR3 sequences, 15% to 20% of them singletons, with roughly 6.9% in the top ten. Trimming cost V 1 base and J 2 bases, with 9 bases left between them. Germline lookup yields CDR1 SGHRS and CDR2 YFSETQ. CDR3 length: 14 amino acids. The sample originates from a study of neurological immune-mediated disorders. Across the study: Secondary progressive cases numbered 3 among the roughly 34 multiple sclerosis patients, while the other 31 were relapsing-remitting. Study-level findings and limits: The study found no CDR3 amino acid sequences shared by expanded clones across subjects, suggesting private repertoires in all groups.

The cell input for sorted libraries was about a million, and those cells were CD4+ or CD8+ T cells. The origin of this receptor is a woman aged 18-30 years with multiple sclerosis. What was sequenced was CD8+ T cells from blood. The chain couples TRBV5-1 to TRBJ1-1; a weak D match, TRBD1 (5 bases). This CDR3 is CASSLRGTNTEAFF. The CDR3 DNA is TGCGCCAGCAGCTTGAGAGGGACCAACACTGAAGCTTTCTTT.